The TCR beta chain under discussion was sequenced for a study of T-cell memory formation after mild COVID-19. Study summary: TCR clusters were largely donor specific.

The CDR3 consists of 16 residues. V shed 5 bases and J 0 bases; nucleotides not matched to a gene: 3. General study findings and limits: The study detected some responding clones in pre-infection memory, suggesting cross-reactive memory joined.

This clonotype was observed a handful of times. Antigen unknown. TCR alpha and TCR beta cDNA libraries carrying sample barcodes and UMIs came from 5'RACE with constant-segment primers. A single record per CDR3 protein comes from TCRdb applying MiXCR to the 5' RACE reads. Of about 260,000 distinct CDR3 sequences in the sample, 16% are singletons; the top ten hold roughly a fifth. Material for sequencing was PBMCs or a T cell subset sorted from them (not recorded which). The chain has TRBV12-3 or TRBV12-4 and TRBJ2-3, with TRBD2 identical over 12 bases. The clonotype was recovered from a man younger than 35 who had mild COVID-19 (a few samples of this study predate the infection). Cell type and time point are not known. CDR3 sequence: CASSPLAGGSTDTQYF. DNA for the CDR3: TGTGCCAGCAGTCCTCTAGCGGGGGGGAGCACAGATACGCAGTATTTT.